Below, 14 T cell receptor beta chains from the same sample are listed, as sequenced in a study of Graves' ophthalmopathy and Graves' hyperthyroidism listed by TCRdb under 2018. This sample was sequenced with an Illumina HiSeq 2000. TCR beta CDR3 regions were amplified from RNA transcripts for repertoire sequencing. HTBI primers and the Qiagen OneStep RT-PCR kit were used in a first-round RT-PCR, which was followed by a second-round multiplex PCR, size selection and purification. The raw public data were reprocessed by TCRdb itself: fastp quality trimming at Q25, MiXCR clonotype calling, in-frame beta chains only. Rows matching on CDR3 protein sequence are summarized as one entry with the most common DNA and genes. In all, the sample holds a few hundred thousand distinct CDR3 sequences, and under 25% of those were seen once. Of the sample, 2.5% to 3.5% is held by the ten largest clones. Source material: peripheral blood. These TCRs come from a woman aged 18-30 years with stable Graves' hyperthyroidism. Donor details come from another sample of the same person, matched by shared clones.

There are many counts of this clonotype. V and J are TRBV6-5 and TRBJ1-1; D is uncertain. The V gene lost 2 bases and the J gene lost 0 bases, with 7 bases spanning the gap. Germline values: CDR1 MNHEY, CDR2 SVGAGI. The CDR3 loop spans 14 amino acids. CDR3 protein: CASSYLNVNTEAFF. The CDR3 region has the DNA TGTGCCAGCAGTTACCTGAACGTGAACACTGAAGCTTTCTTT.

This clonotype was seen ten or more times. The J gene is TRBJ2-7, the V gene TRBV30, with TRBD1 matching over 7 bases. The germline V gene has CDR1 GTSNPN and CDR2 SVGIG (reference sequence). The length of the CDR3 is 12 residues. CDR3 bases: TGTGCTTACGGGGACAGAATCTACGAGCAGTACTTC. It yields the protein CAYGDRIYEQYF. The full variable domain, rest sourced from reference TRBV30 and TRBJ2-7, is SQTIHQWPATLVQPVGSPLSLECTVEGTSNPNLYWYRQAAGRGLQLLFYSVGIGQISSEVPQNLSASRPQDRQFILSSKKLLLSDSGFYLCAYGDRIYEQYFGPGTRLTVT.

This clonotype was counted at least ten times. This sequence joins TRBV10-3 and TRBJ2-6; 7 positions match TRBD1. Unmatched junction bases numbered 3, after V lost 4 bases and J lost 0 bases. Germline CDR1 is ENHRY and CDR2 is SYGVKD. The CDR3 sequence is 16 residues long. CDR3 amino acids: CAISGTGPSGANVLTF. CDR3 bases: TGTGCCATCAGTGGGACAGGACCCTCTGGGGCCAACGTCCTGACTTTC.

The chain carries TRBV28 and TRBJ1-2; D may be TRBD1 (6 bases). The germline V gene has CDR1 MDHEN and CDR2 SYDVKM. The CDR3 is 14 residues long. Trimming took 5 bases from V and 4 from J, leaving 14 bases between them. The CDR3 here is CASSPLGHLYGYTF. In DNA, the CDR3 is TGTGCCAGCAGTCCCCTGGGACACCTCTATGGCTACACCTTC.

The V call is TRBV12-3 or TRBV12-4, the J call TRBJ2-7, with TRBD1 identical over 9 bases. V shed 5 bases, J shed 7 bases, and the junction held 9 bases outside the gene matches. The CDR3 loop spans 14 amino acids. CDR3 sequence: CASSLWTGDGEQYF. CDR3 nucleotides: TGTGCCAGCAGTCTCTGGACAGGGGACGGGGAGCAGTACTTC.

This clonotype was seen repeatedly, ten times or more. CDR3: CASSPFDGGRYGYTF. The CDR3 coding sequence is TGTGCCAGCAGCCCGTTTGACGGGGGAAGGTATGGCTACACCTTC. This chain links TRBV3-1 with TRBJ1-2; weak D call: TRBD1 (5 bases). Trimming took off 4 bases at V and 5 bases at J, with 17 bases between the two ends. The CDR3 consists of 15 residues. Germline values: CDR1 LGHDT, CDR2 YNNKEL (reference sequence).

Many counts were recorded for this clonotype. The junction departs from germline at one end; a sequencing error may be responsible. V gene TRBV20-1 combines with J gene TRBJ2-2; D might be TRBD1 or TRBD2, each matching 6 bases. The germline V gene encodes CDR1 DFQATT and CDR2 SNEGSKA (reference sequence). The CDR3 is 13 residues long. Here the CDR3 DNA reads TGCAGTGGTGGGACAACGAACACCGGGGGGCTGTTTTTT. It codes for CSGGTTNTGGLFF.

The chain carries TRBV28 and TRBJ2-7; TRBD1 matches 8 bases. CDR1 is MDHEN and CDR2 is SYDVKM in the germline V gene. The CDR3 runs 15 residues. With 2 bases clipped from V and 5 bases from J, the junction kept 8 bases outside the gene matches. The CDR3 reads CASSLTGTGLNEQYF. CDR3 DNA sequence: TGTGCCAGCAGTTTAACCGGGACAGGTCTCAACGAGCAGTACTTC.

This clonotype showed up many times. CDR3 protein: CASRRTGAVYEQYF. The CDR3 DNA reads as TGTGCCAGCAGGCGGACAGGGGCTGTTTACGAGCAGTACTTC. The rearrangement links TRBV25-1 to TRBJ2-7, with TRBD1 matching over 9 bases. V lost 6 bases, J lost 4 bases, and 7 bases stayed unmatched. This CDR3 is 14 amino acids long. CDR1 MGHDK and CDR2 SYGVNS come from the germline V gene.

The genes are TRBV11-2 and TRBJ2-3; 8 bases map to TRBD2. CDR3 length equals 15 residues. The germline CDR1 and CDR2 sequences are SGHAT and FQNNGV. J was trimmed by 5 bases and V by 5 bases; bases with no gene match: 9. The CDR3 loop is CASSSHSGMEDTQYF. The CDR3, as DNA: TGTGCCAGCAGCAGCCATAGCGGGATGGAAGATACGCAGTATTTT.

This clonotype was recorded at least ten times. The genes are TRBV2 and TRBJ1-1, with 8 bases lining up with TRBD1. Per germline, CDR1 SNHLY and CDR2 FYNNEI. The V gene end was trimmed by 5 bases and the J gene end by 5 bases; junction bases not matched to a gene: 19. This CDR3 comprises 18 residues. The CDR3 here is CASSYIPTGAGLLTEAFF. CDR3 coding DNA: TGTGCCAGCAGTTACATACCGACAGGGGCGGGTTTACTTACTGAAGCTTTCTTT.

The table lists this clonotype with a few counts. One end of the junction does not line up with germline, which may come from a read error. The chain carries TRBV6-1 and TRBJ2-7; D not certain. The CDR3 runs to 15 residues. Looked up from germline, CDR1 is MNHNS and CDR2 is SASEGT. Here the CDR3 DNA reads TGTGCCAGCAGTGGTGAATTGGTATCTCATTACGATCAGTACTTC. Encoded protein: CASSGELVSHYDQYF.

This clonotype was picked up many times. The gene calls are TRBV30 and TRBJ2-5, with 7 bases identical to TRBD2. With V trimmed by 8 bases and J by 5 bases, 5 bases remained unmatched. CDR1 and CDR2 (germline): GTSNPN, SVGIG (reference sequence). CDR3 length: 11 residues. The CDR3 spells CAQGGRETQYF. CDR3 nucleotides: TGTGCCCAGGGAGGGCGCGAGACCCAGTACTTC.

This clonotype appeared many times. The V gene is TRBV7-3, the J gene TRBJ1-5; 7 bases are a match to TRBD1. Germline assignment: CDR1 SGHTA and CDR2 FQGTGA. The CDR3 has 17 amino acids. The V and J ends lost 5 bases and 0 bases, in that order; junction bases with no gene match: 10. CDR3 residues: CASSVNRGQNSNQPQHF. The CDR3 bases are TGTGCCAGCAGCGTTAACAGGGGACAGAATAGCAATCAGCCCCAGCATTTT.